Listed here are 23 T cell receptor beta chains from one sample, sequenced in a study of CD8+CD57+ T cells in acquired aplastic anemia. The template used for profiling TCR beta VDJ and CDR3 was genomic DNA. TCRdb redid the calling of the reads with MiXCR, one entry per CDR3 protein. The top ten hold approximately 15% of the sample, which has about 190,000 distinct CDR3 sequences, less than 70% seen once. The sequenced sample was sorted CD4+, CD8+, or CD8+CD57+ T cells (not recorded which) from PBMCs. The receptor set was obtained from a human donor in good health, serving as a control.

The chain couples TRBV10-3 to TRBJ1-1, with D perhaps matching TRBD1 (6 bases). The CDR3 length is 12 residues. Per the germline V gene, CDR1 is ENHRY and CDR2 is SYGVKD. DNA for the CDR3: TGTACCAGCAGTAGGGGGGGGAGTGAAGCTTTCTTT. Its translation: CTSSRGGSEAFF.

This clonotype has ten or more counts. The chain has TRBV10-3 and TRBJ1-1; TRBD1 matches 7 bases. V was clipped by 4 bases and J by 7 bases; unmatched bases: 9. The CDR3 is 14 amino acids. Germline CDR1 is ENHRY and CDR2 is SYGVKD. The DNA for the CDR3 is TGTGCCATCAGTGGGCACGGGACAGAATTTGAAGCTTTCTTT. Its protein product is CAISGHGTEFEAFF.

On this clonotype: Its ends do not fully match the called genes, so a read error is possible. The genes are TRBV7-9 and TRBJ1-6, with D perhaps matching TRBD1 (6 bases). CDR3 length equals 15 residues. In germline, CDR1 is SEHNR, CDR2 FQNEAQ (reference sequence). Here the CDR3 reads CASSQEQGPSSPLHF. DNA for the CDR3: TGCGCCAGCAGCCAAGAACAGGGACCGAGCTCACCCCTCCACTTT. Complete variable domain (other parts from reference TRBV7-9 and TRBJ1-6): DTGVSQNPRHKITKRGQNVTFRCDPISEHNRLYWYRQTLGQGPEFLTYFQNEAQLEKSRLLSDRFSAERPKGSFSTLEIQRTEQGDSAMYLCASSQEQGPSSPLHFGNGTRLTVT.

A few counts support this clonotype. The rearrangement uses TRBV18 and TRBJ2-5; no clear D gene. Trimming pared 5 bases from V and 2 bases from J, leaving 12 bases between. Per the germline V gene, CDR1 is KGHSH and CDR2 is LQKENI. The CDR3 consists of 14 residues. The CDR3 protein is CASSYNVGQETQYF. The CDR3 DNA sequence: TGTGCCAGCTCATATAATGTAGGGCAAGAGACCCAGTACTTC.

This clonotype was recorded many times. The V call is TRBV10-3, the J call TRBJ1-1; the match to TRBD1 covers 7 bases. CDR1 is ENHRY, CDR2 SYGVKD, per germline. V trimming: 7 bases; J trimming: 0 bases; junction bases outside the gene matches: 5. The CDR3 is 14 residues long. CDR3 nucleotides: TGTGCCATCAAAGACAGGGTAGTGAACACTGAAGCTTTCTTT. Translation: CAIKDRVVNTEAFF.

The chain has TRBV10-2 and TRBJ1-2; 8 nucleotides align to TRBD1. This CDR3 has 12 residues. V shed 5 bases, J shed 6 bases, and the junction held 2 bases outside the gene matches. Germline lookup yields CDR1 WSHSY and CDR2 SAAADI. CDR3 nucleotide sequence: TGCGCCAGCAGTCCGACAGGGGATGGCTACACCTTC. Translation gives CASSPTGDGYTF.

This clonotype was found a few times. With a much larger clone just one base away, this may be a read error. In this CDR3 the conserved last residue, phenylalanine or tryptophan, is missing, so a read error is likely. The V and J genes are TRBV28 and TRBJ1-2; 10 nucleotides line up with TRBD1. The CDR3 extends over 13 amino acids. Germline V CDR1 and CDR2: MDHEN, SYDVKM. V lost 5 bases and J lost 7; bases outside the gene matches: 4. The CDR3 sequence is CASSRGTGVGYTS. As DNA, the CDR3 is TGTGCCAGCAGTAGAGGGACAGGGGTTGGCTACACCTCC.

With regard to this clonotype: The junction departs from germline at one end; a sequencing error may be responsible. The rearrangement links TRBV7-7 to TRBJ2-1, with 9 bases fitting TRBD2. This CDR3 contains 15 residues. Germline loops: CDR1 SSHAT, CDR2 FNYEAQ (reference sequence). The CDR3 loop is CASSVGLASYNEQFF. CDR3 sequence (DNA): TGTGCTAGCAGCGTCGGACTAGCGAGTTACAATGAGCAGTTCTTC.

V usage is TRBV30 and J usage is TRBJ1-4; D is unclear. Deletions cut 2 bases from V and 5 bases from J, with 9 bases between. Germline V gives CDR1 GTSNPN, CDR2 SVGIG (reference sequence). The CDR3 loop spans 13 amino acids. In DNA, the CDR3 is TGTGCCTGGAGTTATGAAAGAAATGAAAAACTGTTTTTT. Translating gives CAWSYERNEKLFF.

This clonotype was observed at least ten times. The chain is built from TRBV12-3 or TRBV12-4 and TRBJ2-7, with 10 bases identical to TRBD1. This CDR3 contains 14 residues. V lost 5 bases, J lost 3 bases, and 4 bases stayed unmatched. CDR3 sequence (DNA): TGTGCCAGCAGTAGGACAGGGGGGGACTACGAGCAGTACTTC. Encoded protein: CASSRTGGDYEQYF.

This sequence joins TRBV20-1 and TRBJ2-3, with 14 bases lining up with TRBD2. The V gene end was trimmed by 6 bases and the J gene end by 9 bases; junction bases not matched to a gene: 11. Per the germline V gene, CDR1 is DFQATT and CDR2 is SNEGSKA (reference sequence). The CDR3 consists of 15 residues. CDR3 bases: TGCAGTGCACAACCCGGGACTAGCGGGGGAAGGACGCAGTATTTT. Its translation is CSAQPGTSGGRTQYF.

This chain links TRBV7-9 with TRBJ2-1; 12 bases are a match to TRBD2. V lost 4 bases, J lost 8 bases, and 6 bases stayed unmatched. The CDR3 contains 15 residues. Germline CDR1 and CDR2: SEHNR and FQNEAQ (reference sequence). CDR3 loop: CASSSTSGRTDEQFF. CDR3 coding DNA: TGTGCCAGCAGCTCTACTAGCGGGAGGACGGATGAGCAGTTCTTC.

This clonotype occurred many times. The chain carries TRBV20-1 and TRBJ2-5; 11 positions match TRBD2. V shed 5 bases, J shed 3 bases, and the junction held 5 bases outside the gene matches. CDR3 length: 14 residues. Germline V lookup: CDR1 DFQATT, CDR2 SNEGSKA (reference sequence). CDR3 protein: CSAQLGLAEETQYF. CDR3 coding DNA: TGCAGTGCTCAACTGGGACTAGCGGAAGAGACCCAGTACTTC.

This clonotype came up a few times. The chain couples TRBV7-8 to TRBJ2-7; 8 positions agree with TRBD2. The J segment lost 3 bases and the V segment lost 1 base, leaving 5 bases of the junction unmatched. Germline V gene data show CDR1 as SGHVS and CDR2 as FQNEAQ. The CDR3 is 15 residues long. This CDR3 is CASSLGGGGFYEQYF. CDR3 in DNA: TGTGCCAGCAGCTTAGGAGGCGGGGGGTTCTACGAGCAGTACTTC.

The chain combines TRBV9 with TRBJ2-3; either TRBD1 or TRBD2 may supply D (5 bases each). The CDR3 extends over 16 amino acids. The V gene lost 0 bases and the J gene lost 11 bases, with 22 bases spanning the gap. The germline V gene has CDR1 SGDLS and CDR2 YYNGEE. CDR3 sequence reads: CASSVGTGTTYNEQYF. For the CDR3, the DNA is TGTGCCAGCAGCGTAGGAACCGGGACCACCTACAATGAGCAGTATTTT.

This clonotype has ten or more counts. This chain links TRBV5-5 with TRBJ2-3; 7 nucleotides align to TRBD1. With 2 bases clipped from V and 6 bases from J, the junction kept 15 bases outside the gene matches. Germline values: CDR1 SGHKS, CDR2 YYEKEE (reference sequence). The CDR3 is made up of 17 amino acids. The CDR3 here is CASSLGTVLKWSDTQYF. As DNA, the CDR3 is TGTGCCAGCAGCTTAGGGACAGTTCTTAAGTGGTCGGATACGCAGTATTTT.

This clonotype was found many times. The CDR3 here is CAWSIGTGPPRTLHF. CDR3 sequence (DNA): TGTGCCTGGAGTATCGGGACAGGACCCCCTAGGACCCTCCACTTT. This rearrangement joins TRBV30 to TRBJ1-6; 8 positions agree with TRBD1. V gave up 2 bases and J gave up 14 bases; unmatched junction bases: 14. CDR3 length: 15 amino acids. Germline values: CDR1 GTSNPN, CDR2 SVGIG (reference sequence).

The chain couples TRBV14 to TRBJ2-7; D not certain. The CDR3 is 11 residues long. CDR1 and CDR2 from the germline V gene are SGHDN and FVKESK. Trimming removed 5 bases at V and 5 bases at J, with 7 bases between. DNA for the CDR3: TGTGCCAGCAGCTTGGGCCACGAGCAGTACTTC. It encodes CASSLGHEQYF.

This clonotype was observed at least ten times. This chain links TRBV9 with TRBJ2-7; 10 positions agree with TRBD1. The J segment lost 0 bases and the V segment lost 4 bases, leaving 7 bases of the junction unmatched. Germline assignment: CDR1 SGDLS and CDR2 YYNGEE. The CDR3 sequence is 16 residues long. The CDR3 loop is CASSRTGTGVSYEQYF. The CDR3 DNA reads TGTGCCAGCAGCCGGACCGGGACAGGGGTCTCCTACGAGCAGTACTTC.

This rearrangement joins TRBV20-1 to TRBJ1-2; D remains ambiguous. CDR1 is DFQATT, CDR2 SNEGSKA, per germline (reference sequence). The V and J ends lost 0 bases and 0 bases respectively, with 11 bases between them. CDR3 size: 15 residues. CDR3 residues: CSARDPQSANYGYTF. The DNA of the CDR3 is TGCAGTGCTAGAGATCCCCAGAGTGCTAACTATGGCTACACCTTC.

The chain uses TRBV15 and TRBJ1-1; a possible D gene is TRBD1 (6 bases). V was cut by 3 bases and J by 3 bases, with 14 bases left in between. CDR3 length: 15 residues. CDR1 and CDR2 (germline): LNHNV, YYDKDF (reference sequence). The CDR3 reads CATSSLTGGDTEAFF. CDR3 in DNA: TGTGCCACCAGCAGTCTGACAGGCGGGGACACTGAAGCTTTCTTT.

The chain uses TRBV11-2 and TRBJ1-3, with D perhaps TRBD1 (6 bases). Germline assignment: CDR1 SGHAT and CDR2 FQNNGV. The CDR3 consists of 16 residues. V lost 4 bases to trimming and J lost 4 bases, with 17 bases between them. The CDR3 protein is CASSSTGAGGGNTIYF. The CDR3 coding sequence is TGTGCCAGCAGCTCCACGGGAGCCGGGGGCGGAAACACCATATATTTT.

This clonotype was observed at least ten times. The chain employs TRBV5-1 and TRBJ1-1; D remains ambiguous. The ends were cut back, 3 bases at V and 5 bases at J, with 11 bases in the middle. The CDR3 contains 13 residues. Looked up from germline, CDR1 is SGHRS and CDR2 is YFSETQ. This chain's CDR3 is CASSYQRRTEAFF. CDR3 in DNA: TGCGCCAGCAGCTATCAACGGAGGACTGAAGCTTTCTTT.